This TCR beta chain was retrieved from a study of a mutant IDH1 vaccine in newly diagnosed glioma. Overall study: Investigators started vaccination 4-6 weeks after radiotherapy alone, or with temozolomide cycles. Before enrollment, patients got radiotherapy alone, temozolomide alone, or mostly the combination. Study-level findings and limits: Vaccine-induced responses were seen in approximately 93% of patients, spanning several MHC alleles.

About this clone: Its target is not known. Additional DNA sequences in this sample encode the identical CDR3.

Noted time point: week 47, end of study. In every dose of vaccine, 300 ug of mutant IDH1 20-mer peptide was given alongside topical imiquimod. Germline CDR1 reads SGHRS; CDR2 reads YFSETQ. V lost 0 bases and J 1 base, leaving 10 bases between the germline ends. CDR3 length: 15 amino acids. The repertoire was sequenced with immunoSEQ multiplex PCR; TCRdb's copy has only in-frame clones and lacks some. Among 30,000 to 40,000 clones listed, approximately 90% were seen once. The starting material was PBMCs, obtained from a glioma patient whose treatment included an IDH1 peptide vaccine. The receptor's source is a woman in her forties with glioma. The V call is TRBV5-1, the J call TRBJ1-1, with D perhaps matching TRBD1 (6 bases). CDR3 DNA: TGCGCCAGCAGCTTGGGGGGGCAGGGGAACACTGAAGCTTTCTTT. Translated: CASSLGGQGNTEAFF.